This TCR beta chain was profiled in a study of blood T cell repertoires in COVID-19. The V end was cut by 6 bases, the J end by 0 bases, with 11 bases between. Germline V CDR1 and CDR2: SQVTM, ANQGSEA. This CDR3 region has 13 residues. Generated by immunoSEQ multiplex PCR, the TCRdb table keeps only in-frame clones and is missing some. The sample lists 110,000 to 150,000 clones, over 80% occurring once. The source material was PBMCs or T cells enriched from blood (not recorded which). The V gene is TRBV29-1, the J gene TRBJ1-1; D unclear. This receptor was obtained from a man between 60 and 75 years old who had recovered from COVID-19. The CDR3 DNA reads TGCAGCGTGGCAAGGAGCATGAACACTGAAGCTTTCTTT. Translating it yields CSVARSMNTEAFF.